Each of the 10 T cell receptor beta chains below was sequenced from the same sample in a study of shared clonotypes between healthy human individuals. Generated by immunoSEQ multiplex PCR, the TCRdb table keeps only in-frame clones and is missing some. This table holds approximately 1,000,000 clones, 75% to 80% found once. Sequences were obtained from memory CD4+ T cells from PBMCs. Noted subset: CD45RA-negative fraction. The receptor source for this set is a man aged 18 to 29 in good health. Some clones in this sample may be carry-over from other donors' samples.

The chain has TRBV11-2 and TRBJ2-1; D gene uncertain. V was trimmed by 1 base and J by 3 bases, leaving 7 bases between them. Germline-derived CDR1 and CDR2 are SGHAT and FQNNGV. The CDR3 extends over 14 amino acids. The chain's CDR3 is CASSLAPIYNEQFF. CDR3 in DNA: TGTGCCAGCAGCTTAGCTCCTATCTACAATGAGCAGTTCTTC.

This rearrangement joins TRBV5-1 to TRBJ2-7, with 9 bases that match TRBD1. The J segment lost 1 base and the V segment lost 2 bases, leaving 1 base of the junction unmatched. Germline CDR1 and CDR2: SGHRS and YFSETQ. This CDR3 region has 14 residues. The CDR3 DNA reads TGCGCCAGCAGCTTACAGGGGGCTTCCTACGAGCAGTACTTC. It specifies CASSLQGASYEQYF.

The chain carries TRBV6-5 and TRBJ2-7; possible D gene TRBD1, 5 bases. Germline CDR1 reads MNHEY; CDR2 reads SVGAGI. This CDR3 is built from 13 residues. V lost 6 bases to trimming and J lost 6 bases, with 15 bases between them. The CDR3 spells CASRRQLRGEQYF. In DNA, the CDR3 is TGTGCCAGCAGGCGACAGCTCAGAGGCGAGCAGTACTTC.

The V gene is TRBV6-1, the J gene TRBJ1-1, with D possibly TRBD1 on 6 matching bases. The CDR3 is made up of 14 amino acids. The V end was cut by 6 bases, the J end by 5 bases, with 16 bases between. Germline V CDR1 and CDR2: MNHNS, SASEGT. The CDR3 nucleotides are TGTGCCAGCAGGGCAAATCGCAGGGGAACTGAAGCTTTCTTT. Protein sequence: CASRANRRGTEAFF.

This chain connects TRBV5-1 to TRBJ2-5, with 13 bases identical to TRBD2. Germline values: CDR1 SGHRS, CDR2 YFSETQ. The V segment lost 4 bases and the J segment 5 bases; nucleotides outside the gene matches: 8. CDR3 size: 16 residues. This CDR3 is CASSIGTSGMGETQYF. For the CDR3, the DNA is TGCGCCAGCAGCATCGGGACTAGCGGGATGGGGGAGACCCAGTACTTC.

V is TRBV18 and J is TRBJ1-5; no definite D call. This CDR3 contains 17 residues. Germline CDR1 reads KGHSH; CDR2 reads LQKENI. Trimming cost V 0 bases and J 2 bases, with 14 bases left between them. The CDR3 DNA follows: TGTGCCAGCTCACCACCGGGCAGGCCCCTGGGCAATCAGCCCCAGCATTTT. This sequence encodes CASSPPGRPLGNQPQHF.

Regarding this clone: The CDR3 carries no conserved terminal phenylalanine or tryptophan, so it likely arises from a read error. The CDR3 region is CASSESENSPLHL. The CDR3 coding sequence is TGTGCCAGCAGTGAATCTGAGAATTCACCCCTCCACCTT. The chain is built from TRBV25-1 and TRBJ1-6; no clear D gene. Germline V gene sequence: CDR1 MGHDK, CDR2 SYGVNS. The CDR3 runs 13 residues. V was trimmed by 1 base and J by 7 bases, leaving 5 bases between them.

CDR3 DNA: TGTGCCAGCAGTTTAACCGGGACCTCCTACGAGCAGTACTTC. Its translation: CASSLTGTSYEQYF. The V call is TRBV28, the J call TRBJ2-7; the D gene could be TRBD1 or TRBD2 (5 bases each). Germline V CDR1 and CDR2: MDHEN, SYDVKM. The V end was cut by 2 bases, the J end by 0 bases, with 8 bases between. The CDR3 is 14 amino acids.

This chain uses TRBV7-3 with TRBJ2-2, with 7 nucleotides matching TRBD2. This CDR3 comprises 14 residues. Trimming took 3 bases from V and 4 from J; bases not matched to a gene: 2. Germline CDR1 and CDR2: SGHTA and FQGTGA. Here the CDR3 DNA reads TGTGCCAGCAGCTTGACTAGCATCACCGGGGAGCTGTTTTTT. Translation: CASSLTSITGELFF.

The gene calls are TRBV18 and TRBJ1-2; D gene unclear. Germline V lookup: CDR1 KGHSH, CDR2 LQKENI. CDR3 length equals 12 residues. Deletions cut 6 bases from V and 0 bases from J, with 5 bases between. The DNA of the CDR3 is TGTGCCAGCTCGGAAGCTAACTATGGCTACACCTTC. Encoded protein: CASSEANYGYTF.